The next 24 T cell receptor beta chains were all read from a single sample in a study of blood T cell repertoires in COVID-19. Using immunoSEQ multiplex PCR, the repertoire was profiled, and TCRdb retains in-frame clones only, with some absent. This table holds approximately 20,000 clones, more than 75% found once. Sequencing was performed on peripheral blood. The receptors were gathered from a human donor with active COVID-19. The donor label of this sample is uncertain.

This clone has only one observation. The chain employs TRBV27 and TRBJ2-1; 7 bases map to TRBD2. The CDR3 sequence is 13 residues long. Per germline, CDR1 MNHEY and CDR2 SMNVEV (reference sequence). V shed 6 bases, J shed 6 bases, and the junction held 5 bases outside the gene matches. This chain's CDR3 is CASRQRGSNEQFF. Here the CDR3 DNA reads TGTGCCAGCAGGCAGCGGGGCAGCAATGAGCAGTTCTTC.

This clone was seen just once. J is TRBJ2-3 and V is TRBV4-2; D is possibly TRBD2 (6 bases). The CDR3 consists of 17 residues. V lost 4 bases to trimming and J lost 0 bases, with 17 bases between them. Germline V lookup: CDR1 LGHNA, CDR2 YNFKEQ. The DNA of the CDR3 is TGTGCCAGCAGCCTTAGAACGGGTAGCGGTAGCACAGATACGCAGTATTTT. Protein sequence: CASSLRTGSGSTDTQYF.

V usage is TRBV19 and J usage is TRBJ2-1; no definite D call. This CDR3 spans 14 amino acids. The germline V and J ends were trimmed by 4 bases and 4 bases, with 11 bases remaining between them. Germline CDR1 and CDR2: LNHDA and SQIVND (reference sequence). CDR3 amino acids: CASSTYKRYNEQFF. In nucleotides, the CDR3 is TGTGCCAGTAGTACTTATAAGCGATACAATGAGCAGTTCTTC.

J is TRBJ1-4 and V is TRBV5-6; D is possibly TRBD1 (5 bases). The length of the CDR3 is 15 residues. CDR1 SGHDT and CDR2 YYEEEE come from the germline V gene. Trimming took 2 bases from V and 8 from J, leaving 16 bases between them. The CDR3 spells CASSFMRQGFEKLFF. The CDR3, as DNA: TGTGCCAGCAGCTTTATGCGGCAGGGATTCGAAAAACTGTTTTTT.

This clone came up a few times. V and J are TRBV10-1 and TRBJ2-5; 7 bases agree with TRBD1. The CDR3 has 13 residues. CDR1 is WNHNN, CDR2 SYGVQD, per germline (reference sequence). The J segment lost 3 bases and the V segment lost 3 bases, leaving 1 base of the junction unmatched. The chain's CDR3 is CASSETGEETQYF. The CDR3 DNA reads TGCGCCAGCAGTGAAACAGGGGAAGAGACCCAGTACTTC.

The genes are TRBV7-2 and TRBJ1-4, with D maybe TRBD1 (5 bases). CDR3 size: 16 residues. CDR1 is SGHTA, CDR2 FQGNSA, per germline. V gave up 1 base and J gave up 4 bases, with 13 bases separating them. This CDR3 reads CASSLDREGLNEKLFF. The CDR3 nucleotides read TGTGCCAGCAGCTTAGATCGGGAGGGACTTAATGAAAAACTGTTTTTT.

The rearrangement joins TRBV19 to TRBJ1-3, with D unresolved. CDR1 is LNHDA, CDR2 SQIVND, per germline (reference sequence). Trimming stripped 5 bases from V and 2 bases from J, with 10 bases between. CDR3 size: 14 residues. CDR3 in DNA: TGTGCCAGTAGTCCCACATCCCCTGGAAACACCATATATTTT. It codes for CASSPTSPGNTIYF.

The rearrangement uses TRBV3-1 (or the pseudogene TRBV3-2) and TRBJ2-3; D uncertain. V gave up 1 base and J gave up 5 bases, with 10 bases separating them. Germline loops: CDR1 LGHDT, CDR2 YNNKEL (reference sequence). The length of the CDR3 is 14 residues. Here the CDR3 reads CASSQGTVGDTQYF. The CDR3, as DNA: TGTGCCAGCAGCCAAGGAACAGTCGGAGATACGCAGTATTTT.

A single count supports this clone. This rearrangement joins TRBV19 to TRBJ2-1, with D possibly TRBD1 on 6 matching bases. The V and J ends lost 8 bases and 4 bases respectively, with 21 bases between them. Germline V gene data show CDR1 as LNHDA and CDR2 as SQIVND (reference sequence). CDR3 length: 16 amino acids. In DNA form, the CDR3 reads TGTGCCAGTCGCCCCGATACAGGGATGGGTTACAATGAGCAGTTCTTC. Translated: CASRPDTGMGYNEQFF.

This clone was recorded a few times. V is TRBV28 and J is TRBJ2-3; TRBD2 aligns across 9 bases. Losses at the gene ends were 6 bases for V and 7 bases for J; bases not matched to a gene: 14. This CDR3 contains 16 residues. The germline gives CDR1 MDHEN, CDR2 SYDVKM. The CDR3 loop reads CASSRPTGREGNTQYF. As DNA, the CDR3 is TGTGCCAGCAGCCGCCCGACTGGGCGGGAGGGGAATACGCAGTATTTT.

The chain carries TRBV20-1 and TRBJ1-5; possibly TRBD1 for D (5 bases). Trimming stripped 3 bases from V and 4 bases from J, with 10 bases between. The germline CDR1 and CDR2 sequences are DFQATT and SNEGSKA (reference sequence). This CDR3 spans 13 amino acids. The CDR3 coding sequence is TGCAGTGCTAGTCAGACAGATAATCAGCCCCAGCATTTT. It translates to CSASQTDNQPQHF.

The rearrangement uses TRBV30 and TRBJ2-3; D ambiguous. CDR1 and CDR2 from the germline V gene are GTSNPN and SVGIG (reference sequence). V was pared by 5 bases and J by 0 bases, with 9 bases between. The CDR3 spans 13 residues. The CDR3 spells CAWAEWSTDTQYF. The DNA of the CDR3 is TGTGCCTGGGCGGAGTGGAGCACAGATACGCAGTATTTT.

This chain links TRBV20-1 with TRBJ2-7; TRBD2 might be the D (5 bases). The length of the CDR3 is 15 residues. Germline CDR1 DFQATT, CDR2 SNEGSKA (reference sequence). Trimming removed 3 bases from V and 1 base from J, with 16 bases in between. The CDR3 coding sequence is TGCAGTGCTAGTCCCGCGGACTCCTATTCCTACGAGCAGTACTTC. This codes for CSASPADSYSYEQYF.

The V gene is TRBV10-3, the J gene TRBJ2-1; 11 nucleotides line up with TRBD2. J lost 6 bases, V lost 3 bases, and 7 bases had no gene match. Per germline, CDR1 ENHRY and CDR2 SYGVKD. The CDR3 runs 16 residues. CDR3 protein: CAISESGTSGLNEQFF. The CDR3 DNA reads TGTGCCATCAGTGAATCCGGGACTAGCGGTCTCAATGAGCAGTTCTTC.

The rearrangement joins TRBV7-9 to TRBJ2-7; possibly TRBD1 for D (7 bases). Between the trimmed V and J ends, which lost 0 bases and 3 bases, there was a span of 21 bases. Germline V gives CDR1 SEHNR, CDR2 FQNEAQ (reference sequence). The CDR3 has 18 residues. The CDR3 protein is CASSLAEGFPGQFYEQYF. The DNA of the CDR3 is TGTGCCAGCAGCTTAGCGGAGGGTTTTCCGGGACAGTTCTACGAGCAGTACTTC.

In this sample, this clone turned up once. The chain recombines TRBV11-2 with TRBJ2-3; 10 bases are shared with TRBD1. V shed 5 bases and J 1 base; nucleotides not matched to a gene: 3. From germline, CDR1 is SGHAT and CDR2 FQNNGV. This CDR3 is 15 amino acids long. The CDR3 reads CASSRQGAGTDTQYF. The CDR3 DNA is TGTGCCAGCAGCCGACAGGGGGCTGGCACAGATACGCAGTATTTT.

The V call is TRBV7-9, the J call TRBJ2-2; 9 bases are shared with TRBD2. J gave up 0 bases and V 5 bases, and 4 bases lay outside the gene matches. The CDR3 totals 16 residues. CDR1 is SEHNR, CDR2 FQNEAQ, per germline (reference sequence). CDR3 sequence (DNA): TGTGCCAGCAGCGCGCGACTAGCGGCGAACACCGGGGAGCTGTTTTTT. Translated: CASSARLAANTGELFF.

V usage is TRBV5-1 and J usage is TRBJ2-3; 7 bases align to TRBD2. CDR3 length: 17 amino acids. V was clipped by 0 bases and J by 2 bases; unmatched bases: 9. The germline V gene encodes CDR1 SGHRS and CDR2 YFSETQ. CDR3: CASSLAGGRAPTDTQYF. The CDR3 DNA reads as TGCGCCAGCAGCTTGGCCGGAGGGAGGGCCCCCACAGATACGCAGTATTTT.

This clone showed up just a few times. At one of its ends the junction is not consistent with the germline gene, which may arise from a read error. This chain uses TRBV7-7 with TRBJ2-2; unclear D gene. The CDR3 length is 13 residues. CDR1 is SSHAT and CDR2 is FNYEAQ in the germline V gene (reference sequence). Written as DNA, the CDR3 is TGTGCTAGCAGCTCGGCGAACACCGGGGAGCTGTTTTTT. Its protein is CASSSANTGELFF.

This clone was observed a few times. This rearrangement joins TRBV5-6 to TRBJ1-2; D may be TRBD1 (5 bases). The CDR3 spans 15 residues. V lost 1 base and J 8 bases, leaving 18 bases between the germline ends. CDR1 is SGHDT and CDR2 is YYEEEE in the germline V gene. The CDR3 DNA reads as TGTGCCAGCAGCTTGAACGCAGGGTATCCTTTAGGCTACACCTTC. Amino acids: CASSLNAGYPLGYTF.

The gene calls are TRBV10-3 and TRBJ2-7, with D possibly matching TRBD1 (5 bases). CDR1 ENHRY and CDR2 SYGVKD come from the germline V gene. V was pared by 4 bases and J by 6 bases, with 13 bases between. The CDR3 covers 13 residues. The CDR3 region has the DNA TGTGCCATCAGTGGACCACAGACAGCCGAGCAGTACTTC. As protein: CAISGPQTAEQYF.

This chain joins TRBV5-8 and TRBJ1-5; maybe TRBD1 (5 bases). V shed 0 bases and J shed 1 base, with 11 bases lying between them. The CDR3 loop spans 16 amino acids. Germline values: CDR1 SGHTS, CDR2 YDEGEE. CDR3: CASSLEGVWSNQPQHF. CDR3 in DNA: TGTGCCAGCAGCTTGGAAGGGGTGTGGAGCAATCAGCCCCAGCATTTT.

The chain links TRBV6-5 to TRBJ1-4; 8 positions match TRBD1. This CDR3 spans 14 amino acids. V lost 8 bases and J lost 6; bases outside the gene matches: 8. CDR1 is MNHEY and CDR2 is SVGAGI in the germline V gene. CDR3: CASANRGEDEKLFF. CDR3 sequence (DNA): TGTGCCAGCGCCAACAGGGGGGAGGATGAAAAACTGTTTTTT.

Relative to its sample, this clone is medium-sized (0.01 to 0.1%). The chain joins TRBV12-5 to TRBJ2-7, with 8 bases fitting TRBD2. With V trimmed by 8 bases and J by 6 bases, 12 bases remained unmatched. The germline gives CDR1 LGHNT, CDR2 FRNRAP. There are 14 residues in the CDR3. This chain's CDR3 is CASIRSSGSLEQYF. The CDR3, as DNA: TGTGCTAGTATCCGTAGCAGCGGGAGCCTCGAGCAGTACTTC.